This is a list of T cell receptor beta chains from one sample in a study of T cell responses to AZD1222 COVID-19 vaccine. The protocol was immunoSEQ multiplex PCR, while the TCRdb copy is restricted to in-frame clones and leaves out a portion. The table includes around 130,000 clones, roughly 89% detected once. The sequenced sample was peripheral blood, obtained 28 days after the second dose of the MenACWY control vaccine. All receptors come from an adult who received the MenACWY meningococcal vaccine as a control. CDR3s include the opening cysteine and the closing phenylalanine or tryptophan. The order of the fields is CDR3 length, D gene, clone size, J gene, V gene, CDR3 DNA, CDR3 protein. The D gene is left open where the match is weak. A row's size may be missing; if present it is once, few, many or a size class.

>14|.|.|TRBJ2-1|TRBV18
TGTGCCAGCTCACCTTGGACAGAATACAATGAGCAGTTCTTC
CASSPWTEYNEQFF
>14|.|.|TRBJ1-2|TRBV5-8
TGTGCCAGCAGCTTGGCCGGGCTGCCGGGGGGCTACACCTTC
CASSLAGLPGGYTF
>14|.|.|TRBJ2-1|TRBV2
TGTGCCAGCAACCTACAGGGTTTGGGGAATGAGCAGTTCTTC
CASNLQGLGNEQFF
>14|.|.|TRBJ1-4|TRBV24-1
TGTGCCACCAGTGAAGGAGGGGGAAGTGAAAAACTGTTTTTT
CATSEGGGSEKLFF
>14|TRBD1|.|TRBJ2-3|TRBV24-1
TGTGCCACCAGTGACAGGACAGGGGTCGATACGCAGTATTTT
CATSDRTGVDTQYF
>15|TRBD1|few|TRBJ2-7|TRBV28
TGTGCCAGCAGGTCAGCCGGGACAGGCTCCTACGAGCAGTACTTC
CASRSAGTGSYEQYF
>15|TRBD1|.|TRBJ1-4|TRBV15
TGTGCCACCAGCAGAGATGGGACAGGGACTGAAAAACTGTTTTTT
CATSRDGTGTEKLFF
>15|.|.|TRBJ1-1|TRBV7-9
TGTGCCAGCAGCTCCAGATGGGCCCCGAACACTGAAGCTTTCTTT
CASSSRWAPNTEAFF
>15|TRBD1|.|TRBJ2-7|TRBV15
TGTGCCACCAGCGAAGGCGGACAGGGGACCCACGAGCAGTACTTC
CATSEGGQGTHEQYF
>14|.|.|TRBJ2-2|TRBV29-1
TGCAGCGTTGAAGGGACGAGAGGTGTCGGGGAGCTGTTTTTT
CSVEGTRGVGELFF
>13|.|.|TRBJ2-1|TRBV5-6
TGTGCCAGCAGCTTGGAGGGGAGCGATGAGCAGTTCTTC
CASSLEGSDEQFF
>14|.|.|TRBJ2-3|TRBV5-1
TGCGCCAGCAGCTTGGGACTCAGCACAGATACGCAGTATTTT
CASSLGLSTDTQYF
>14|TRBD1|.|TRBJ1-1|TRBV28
TGTGCCAGCAACGCACAGGGGTGGAACACTGAAGCTTTCTTT
CASNAQGWNTEAFF
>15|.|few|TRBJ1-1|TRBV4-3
TGCGCCAGCAGCCAAGATCCGGTAATGAACACTGAAGCTTTCTTT
CASSQDPVMNTEAFF
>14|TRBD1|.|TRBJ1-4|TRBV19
TGTGCCAGTAGTTACAGGGGTAGTAATGAAAAACTGTTTTTT
CASSYRGSNEKLFF
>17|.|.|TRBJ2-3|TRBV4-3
TGCGCCAGCAGCCAAGAAGGAGGTACATGGGGCACAGATACGCAGTATTTT
CASSQEGGTWGTDTQYF
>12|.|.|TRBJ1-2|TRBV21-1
TGTGCCAGCAGCCCAGCAGGATTCTCGTCTACCTTC
CASSPAGFSSTF
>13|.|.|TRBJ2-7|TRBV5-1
TGCGCCAGCAGCTTGAGAAGCTCCTACGAGCAGTACTTC
CASSLRSSYEQYF
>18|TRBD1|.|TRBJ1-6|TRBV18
TGTGCCAGCTCACAATCCGGAACCGGGACAGGGGGAAATTCACCCCTCCACTTT
CASSQSGTGTGGNSPLHF
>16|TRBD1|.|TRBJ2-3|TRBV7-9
TGTGCCAGCAGCCGAGGGGGAGACAGGGGGCTAGATACGCAGTATTTT
CASSRGGDRGLDTQYF
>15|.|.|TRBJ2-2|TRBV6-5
TGTGCCAGCAGTTATTACCAGGGGAAGGCCGGGGAGCTGTTTTTT
CASSYYQGKAGELFF
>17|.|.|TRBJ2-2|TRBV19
TGTGCCAGTAGTATAGAGTTGGGCAGGGCCAACACCGGGGAGCTGTTTTTT
CASSIELGRANTGELFF
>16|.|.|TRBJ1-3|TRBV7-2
TGTGCCAGCAGCGCAGACGGGCGAGGCCTCCGAAACACCATATATTTT
CASSADGRGLRNTIYF
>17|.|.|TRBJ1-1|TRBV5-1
TGCGCCAGCAGCCCCTGGGTTGGGGGGCTCGAGAACACTGAAGCTTTCTTT
CASSPWVGGLENTEAFF
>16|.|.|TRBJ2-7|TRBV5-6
TGTGCCAGCAGCTTGGTACCGGGCTTTAGCTCCTACGAGCAGTACTTC
CASSLVPGFSSYEQYF
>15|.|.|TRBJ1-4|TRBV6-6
TGTGCCAGCAGCCCCACAGTCGGTCTTGGTGAAAAACTGTTTTTT
CASSPTVGLGEKLFF
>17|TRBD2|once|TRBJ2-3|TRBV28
TGTGCCAGCAGTTCGCCGGGACTAGCGGGACCATCAGATACGCAGTATTTT
CASSSPGLAGPSDTQYF
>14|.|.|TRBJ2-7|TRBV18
TGTGCCAGCTCACCTAGTGGACAATCCTACGAGCAGTACTTC
CASSPSGQSYEQYF
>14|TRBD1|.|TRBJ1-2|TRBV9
TGTGCCAGCAGCGCCACGACAGGGAACTATGGCTACACCTTC
CASSATTGNYGYTF
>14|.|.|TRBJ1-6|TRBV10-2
TGCGCCAGCAGTGAGGGGGGGAATAATTCACCCCTCCACTTT
CASSEGGNNSPLHF
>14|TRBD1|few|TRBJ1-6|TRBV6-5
TGTGCCAGCAGGACAGGGGGCTCGAATTCACCCCTCCACTTT
CASRTGGSNSPLHF
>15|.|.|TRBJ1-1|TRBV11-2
TGTGCCAGCAGCTTATCTCTCGACATGAACACTGAAGCTTTCTTT
CASSLSLDMNTEAFF
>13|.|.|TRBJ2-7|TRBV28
TGTGCCAGCCTACCGGACAGTTCCTACGAGCAGTACTTC
CASLPDSSYEQYF
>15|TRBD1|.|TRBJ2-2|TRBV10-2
TGCGCCAGCAGCGCAACAGGGGGCAGCACCGGGGAGCTGTTTTTT
CASSATGGSTGELFF
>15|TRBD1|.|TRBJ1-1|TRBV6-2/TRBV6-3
TGTGCCAGCAGTTTCATGACAGGGGCTGGAGGTGAAGCTTTCTTT
CASSFMTGAGGEAFF
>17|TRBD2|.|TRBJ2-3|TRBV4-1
TGCGCCAGCAGCCAAGGAGTAGGCGGGGGGGTCACAGATACGCAGTATTTT
CASSQGVGGGVTDTQYF
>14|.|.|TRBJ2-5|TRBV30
TGTGCCTGGGGTTGGCAGGGTCAGAAAGAGACCCAGTACTTC
CAWGWQGQKETQYF
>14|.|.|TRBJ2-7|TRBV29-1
TGCAGCGTTGAAGATCCGGGCAGCGCCTACGAGCAGTACTTC
CSVEDPGSAYEQYF
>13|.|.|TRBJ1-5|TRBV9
TGTGCCCCGTGGGTCCCGAGCAATCAGCCCCAGCATTTT
CAPWVPSNQPQHF
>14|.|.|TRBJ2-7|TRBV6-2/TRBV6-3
TGTGCCAGCAGTTATTTGGAGGGCTCCTACGAGCAGTACTTC
CASSYLEGSYEQYF
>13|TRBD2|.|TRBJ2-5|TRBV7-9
TGTGCCAGCAGCCTGGGGCCTAGCGGGCCCCAGTACTTC
CASSLGPSGPQYF
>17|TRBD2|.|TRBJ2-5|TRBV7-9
TGTGCCAGCAGCCCCCGGATGGGACTAGCGGGTCAAGAGACCCAGTACTTC
CASSPRMGLAGQETQYF
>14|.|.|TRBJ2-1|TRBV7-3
TGTGCCAGCAGCTTAAAGGGTACTAACAGTGAGCAGTTCTTC
CASSLKGTNSEQFF
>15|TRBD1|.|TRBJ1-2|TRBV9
TGTGCCAGCAGCGTAACCGGGACAGGGGCTGGCGGCTACACCTTC
CASSVTGTGAGGYTF
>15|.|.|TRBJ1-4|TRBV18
TGTGCCAGCTCACCACCGTCCCAGTCCAATGAAAAACTGTTTTTT
CASSPPSQSNEKLFF
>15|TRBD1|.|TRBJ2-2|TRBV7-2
TGTGCCAGCAGCTTAGCAGCAGACAGGGCAAGGAATCTGTTTTTT
CASSLAADRARNLFF
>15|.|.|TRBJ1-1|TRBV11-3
TGTGCCAGCAGCTTAGAGGCAGGTGAGAACACTGAAGCTTTCTTT
CASSLEAGENTEAFF
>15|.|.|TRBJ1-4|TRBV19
TGTGCCAGTACCAGACAGTCGTCGGTTAATGAAAAACTGTTTTTT
CASTRQSSVNEKLFF
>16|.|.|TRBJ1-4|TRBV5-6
TGTGCCAGCAGCTTGGTTCGCACTGCAACTAATGAAAAACTGTTTTTT
CASSLVRTATNEKLFF
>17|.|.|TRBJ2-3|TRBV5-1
TGCGCCAGCAGCTTGGAAGGACATCCGACTAGCACAGATACGCAGTATTTT
CASSLEGHPTSTDTQYF